One and the same sample provided the 25 T cell receptor beta chains below, sequenced in a study of blood T cell repertoires in COVID-19. The protocol was immunoSEQ multiplex PCR, while the TCRdb copy is restricted to in-frame clones and leaves out a portion. The sample has about 68,000 clones; about 85% are singletons. Sequences were obtained from peripheral blood. These receptors were obtained from a woman between 50 and 59 years old with COVID-19, enrolled during active disease.

J is TRBJ1-2 and V is TRBV19; no reliable D call. The CDR3 runs 15 residues. V gave up 3 bases and J gave up 4 bases, with 15 bases separating them. Germline values: CDR1 LNHDA, CDR2 SQIVND (reference sequence). The chain's CDR3 is CASSIPSGKVYGYTF. CDR3 bases: TGTGCCAGTAGTATCCCGTCGGGTAAGGTCTATGGCTACACCTTC.

This clone occurred once. V usage is TRBV28 and J usage is TRBJ2-5; unclear D gene. V was cut by 6 bases and J by 5 bases, with 19 bases left in between. The V gene's germline CDR1 is MDHEN and CDR2 SYDVKM. CDR3 size: 15 residues. Written as DNA, the CDR3 is TGTGCCAGCAGACCAATTAGTAACCGGGTTGAGACCCAGTACTTC. Amino acids: CASRPISNRVETQYF.

The chain uses TRBV4-3 and TRBJ2-7; TRBD2 aligns across 8 bases. The CDR3 totals 15 residues. The V segment lost 3 bases and the J segment 4 bases; nucleotides outside the gene matches: 8. Looked up from germline, CDR1 is LGHNA and CDR2 is YSLEER. In nucleotides, the CDR3 is TGCGCCAGCAGCCACGGGGGGGATGGAGGATACGAGCAGTACTTC. It codes for CASSHGGDGGYEQYF.

The chain is built from TRBV30 and TRBJ2-3; weak D call: TRBD1 (5 bases). Germline V gene lookup returns CDR1 GTSNPN and CDR2 SVGIG (reference sequence). The CDR3 runs to 13 residues. V was pared by 1 base and J by 0 bases, with 5 bases between. The CDR3 DNA reads TGTGCCTGGAGTGAGGGGAGCACAGATACGCAGTATTTT. It is translated as CAWSEGSTDTQYF. Full variable domain (outside the CDR3, taken from reference TRBV30 and TRBJ2-3): SQTIHQWPATLVQPVGSPLSLECTVEGTSNPNLYWYRQAAGRGLQLLFYSVGIGQISSEVPQNLSASRPQDRQFILSSKKLLLSDSGFYLCAWSEGSTDTQYFGPGTRLTVL.

CDR3 sequence (DNA): TGCAGTGCTAGTGTCGGGGGGCGCACAGAGACCCAGTACTTC. Encoded protein: CSASVGGRTETQYF. The J gene is TRBJ2-5, the V gene TRBV20-1; weak D call: TRBD2 (7 bases). Germline V gene data show CDR1 as DFQATT and CDR2 as SNEGSKA (reference sequence). Deletions cut 3 bases from V and 4 bases from J, with 15 bases between. The CDR3 covers 14 residues.

The V gene is TRBV18, the J gene TRBJ2-2; D gene uncertain. Per germline, CDR1 KGHSH and CDR2 LQKENI. The CDR3 loop spans 16 amino acids. Trimming removed 3 bases from V and 5 bases from J, with 16 bases in between. The CDR3 nucleotides are TGTGCCAGCTCACCCCCCGGCGGCCCCGGGACCGGGGAGCTGTTTTTT. The encoded protein is CASSPPGGPGTGELFF.

The chain employs TRBV11-3 and TRBJ2-5, with TRBD2 as a possible D gene (6 bases). CDR3 length equals 16 residues. The V gene's germline CDR1 is SGHNT and CDR2 YENEEA. The V end lost 1 base, the J end lost 7 bases, and 19 bases lay between the germline ends. The CDR3 reads CASSLGGDGAVATQYF. CDR3 nucleotide sequence: TGTGCCAGCAGCTTAGGGGGGGACGGCGCAGTGGCGACCCAGTACTTC.

The V call is TRBV25-1, the J call TRBJ2-7; the match to TRBD1 covers 10 bases. Trimming removed 7 bases from V and 4 bases from J; junction bases left unmatched: 19. This CDR3 comprises 18 residues. CDR1 is MGHDK and CDR2 is SYGVNS in the germline V gene. The CDR3 protein is CASKSLKTGGRRSYEQYF. CDR3 nucleotide sequence: TGTGCCAGCAAATCCCTAAAGACAGGGGGCAGGCGTTCTTACGAGCAGTACTTC.

V gene TRBV11-2 combines with J gene TRBJ2-7, with 12 bases identical to TRBD2. Germline values: CDR1 SGHAT, CDR2 FQNNGV. The V gene end was trimmed by 6 bases and the J gene end by 3 bases; junction bases not matched to a gene: 6. CDR3 length: 15 residues. CDR3 protein: CASSEGLAGFYEQYF. The CDR3 DNA follows: TGTGCCAGCAGTGAAGGACTAGCGGGATTCTACGAGCAGTACTTC.

The V call is TRBV2, the J call TRBJ2-6, with 7 nucleotides matching TRBD1. CDR3 size: 14 residues. Germline V lookup: CDR1 SNHLY, CDR2 FYNNEI. V lost 6 bases and J lost 4; bases outside the gene matches: 3. CDR3 DNA: TGTGCCAGCAGCAGGGGGTCCGGGGCCAACGTCCTGACTTTC. This codes for CASSRGSGANVLTF.

The rearrangement joins TRBV5-6 to TRBJ2-3; 9 nucleotides agree with TRBD2. J gave up 2 bases and V 3 bases, and 16 bases lay outside the gene matches. CDR3 length: 19 amino acids. Germline CDR1 is SGHDT and CDR2 is YYEEEE. CDR3 in DNA: TGTGCCAGCAGCTCGAAGTCCCTAGTCCTAGCGGGAATCACAGATACGCAGTATTTT. Protein sequence: CASSSKSLVLAGITDTQYF.

This chain links TRBV7-8 with TRBJ2-2, with 7 bases matching TRBD2. Germline V gives CDR1 SGHVS, CDR2 FQNEAQ. V lost 5 bases to trimming and J lost 7 bases; unmatched junction nucleotides: 10. The CDR3 spans 15 residues. CDR3 DNA: TGTGCCAGCAGCGCTCGGCGGGAGTTGAGCGGGGAGCTGTTTTTT. Protein sequence: CASSARRELSGELFF.

The CDR3 sequence: CAWSGGLAADTQYF. The CDR3 nucleotides are TGTGCCTGGAGTGGTGGGCTAGCGGCAGATACGCAGTATTTT. The chain recombines TRBV30 with TRBJ2-3; 7 bases are shared with TRBD2. From germline, CDR1 is GTSNPN and CDR2 SVGIG (reference sequence). Losses at the gene ends were 1 base for V and 4 bases for J; bases not matched to a gene: 5. This CDR3 has 14 residues.

The V gene is TRBV27, the J gene TRBJ2-7, with 8 nucleotides matching TRBD2. J gave up 3 bases and V 5 bases, and 6 bases lay outside the gene matches. Germline loops: CDR1 MNHEY, CDR2 SMNVEV (reference sequence). The CDR3 is 14 residues long. Here the CDR3 DNA reads TGTGCCAGCAGTCCCGGGGGGGTACTCTACGAGCAGTACTTC. Its protein product is CASSPGGVLYEQYF.

The J gene is TRBJ2-7, the V gene TRBV10-3, with a possible D match to TRBD2 (5 bases). Between the trimmed V and J ends, which lost 0 bases and 7 bases, there was a span of 7 bases. The CDR3 runs 12 residues. The germline CDR1 and CDR2 sequences are ENHRY and SYGVKD. Written as DNA, the CDR3 is TGTGCCATCAGTGAGTCGTCGGGGGAGCAGTACTTC. This translates into CAISESSGEQYF.

The rearrangement links TRBV5-6 to TRBJ2-1; TRBD2 aligns across 8 bases. Germline V gene lookup returns CDR1 SGHDT and CDR2 YYEEEE. This CDR3 is 15 amino acids long. The J segment lost 7 bases and the V segment lost 2 bases, leaving 8 bases of the junction unmatched. CDR3 coding DNA: TGTGCCAGCAGCTTCTCCGGGACTAGAGGAAATGAGCAGTTCTTC. This encodes CASSFSGTRGNEQFF. Full variable domain (outside the CDR3, taken from reference TRBV5-6 and TRBJ2-1): DAGVTQSPTHLIKTRGQQVTLRCSPKSGHDTVSWYQQALGQGPQFIFQYYEEEERQRGNFPDRFSGHQFPNYSSELNVNALLLGDSALYLCASSFSGTRGNEQFFGPGTRLTVL.

This rearrangement joins TRBV7-3 to TRBJ2-7; D perhaps matches TRBD2 (6 bases). Trimming cost V 5 bases and J 2 bases, with 13 bases left between them. Germline loops: CDR1 SGHTA, CDR2 FQGTGA. There are 14 residues in the CDR3. In DNA form, the CDR3 reads TGTGCCAGCAGCCCAGGTAGCGGAGCCTACGAGCAGTACTTC. This gives the protein CASSPGSGAYEQYF. Variable domain in full (rest from reference TRBV7-3 and TRBJ2-7): GAGVSQTPSNKVTEKGKYVELRCDPISGHTALYWYRQSLGQGPEFLIYFQGTGAADDSGLPNDRFFAVRPEGSVSTLKIQRTERGDSAVYLCASSPGSGAYEQYFGPGTRLTVT.

The table lists this clone with a few counts. V usage is TRBV4-1 and J usage is TRBJ2-3; the D gene is possibly TRBD2 (5 bases). Trimming took 1 base from V and 2 from J, leaving 25 bases between them. Looked up from germline, CDR1 is MGHRA and CDR2 is YSYEKL. The CDR3 covers 20 residues. The CDR3 sequence: CASSQVLGVRGKNYTDTQYF. DNA for the CDR3: TGCGCCAGCAGCCAAGTTCTTGGGGTGAGAGGGAAGAATTACACAGATACGCAGTATTTT.

CDR3 region: CASSWRSYNSPLHF. The CDR3 nucleotides read TGTGCCAGCAGCTGGAGGTCCTATAATTCACCCCTCCACTTT. J is TRBJ1-6 and V is TRBV5-6; no reliable D call. Germline V gene sequence: CDR1 SGHDT, CDR2 YYEEEE. V was trimmed by 3 bases and J by 1 base, leaving 5 bases between them. The CDR3 runs to 14 residues.

The chain couples TRBV7-9 to TRBJ1-3, with D hard to call. V dropped 1 base and J dropped 0 bases, with 10 bases sitting between them. CDR3 length equals 16 residues. Germline loops: CDR1 SEHNR, CDR2 FQNEAQ (reference sequence). Here the CDR3 reads CASSLVPNSSGNTIYF. The CDR3, as DNA: TGTGCCAGCAGCTTAGTACCGAACAGCTCTGGAAACACCATATATTTT.

The J gene is TRBJ1-1, the V gene TRBV11-3; D is unclear. V was shortened by 1 base and J by 4 bases, with 7 bases between the two germline ends. This CDR3 region has 13 residues. Per germline, CDR1 SGHNT and CDR2 YENEEA. The CDR3 nucleotides are TGTGCCAGCAGCTTAGTGCGGGGCACTGAAGCTTTCTTT. Translated, it gives CASSLVRGTEAFF.

The chain has TRBV29-1 and TRBJ1-1; D is unclear. The CDR3 consists of 12 residues. Germline lookup yields CDR1 SQVTM and CDR2 ANQGSEA. With 2 bases removed from V and 2 bases from J, the gap between germline ends came to 6 bases. CDR3 sequence: CSVEPLNTEAFF. The CDR3 DNA is TGCAGCGTTGAACCCTTAAACACTGAAGCTTTCTTT.

The chain couples TRBV5-1 to TRBJ1-3, with D maybe TRBD1 (5 bases). Germline V CDR1 and CDR2: SGHRS, YFSETQ. The CDR3 has 15 residues. The V end was cut by 3 bases, the J end by 0 bases, with 10 bases between. Here the CDR3 DNA reads TGCGCCAGCAGCTCTGACAGCCGCTCTGGAAACACCATATATTTT. It yields the protein CASSSDSRSGNTIYF.

The chain couples TRBV5-4 to TRBJ2-7, with 7 bases fitting TRBD1. J was trimmed by 3 bases and V by 5 bases; bases with no gene match: 8. CDR3 length: 14 residues. Per the germline V gene, CDR1 is SGHNT and CDR2 is YYREEE (reference sequence). The CDR3 nucleotides are TGTGCCAGCAGTACCACCGGGACAGACTACGAGCAGTACTTC. This gives the protein CASSTTGTDYEQYF.

The rearrangement uses TRBV7-9 and TRBJ2-1; no clear D gene. In germline, CDR1 is SEHNR, CDR2 FQNEAQ (reference sequence). This CDR3 is built from 13 residues. Trimming left V 5 bases short and J 7 bases short, with 12 bases between. This chain's CDR3 is CASSIAEKNEQFF. The CDR3 nucleotides are TGTGCCAGCAGCATTGCGGAGAAGAATGAGCAGTTCTTC.